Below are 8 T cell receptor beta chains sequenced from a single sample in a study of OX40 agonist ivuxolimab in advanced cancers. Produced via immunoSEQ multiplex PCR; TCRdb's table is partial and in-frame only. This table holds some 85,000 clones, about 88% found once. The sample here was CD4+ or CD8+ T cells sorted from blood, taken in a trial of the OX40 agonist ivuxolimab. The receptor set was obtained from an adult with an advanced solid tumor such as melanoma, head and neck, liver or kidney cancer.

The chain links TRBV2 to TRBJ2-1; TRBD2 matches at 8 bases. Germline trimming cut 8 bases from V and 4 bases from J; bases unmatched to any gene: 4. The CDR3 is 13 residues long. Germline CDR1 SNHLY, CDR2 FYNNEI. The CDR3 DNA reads TGTGCCAGCGGCAGACTAGCGTACAATGAGCAGTTCTTC. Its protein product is CASGRLAYNEQFF.

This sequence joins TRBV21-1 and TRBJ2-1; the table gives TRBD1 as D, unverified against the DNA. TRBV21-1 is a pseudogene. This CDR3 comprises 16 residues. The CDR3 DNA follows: TGTGCCAGCAGCAACTTGTTCGGGACAGATTACAATGAGCAGTTCTTC. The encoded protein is CASSNLFGTDYNEQFF.

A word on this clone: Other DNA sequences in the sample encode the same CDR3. Here the CDR3 reads CASSEGGRREKLFF. CDR3 coding DNA: TGTGCCAGCAGTGAGGGGGGGCGCAGGGAAAAACTGTTTTTT. The gene calls are TRBV6-1 and TRBJ1-4; possibly TRBD1 for D (6 bases). The CDR3 contains 14 residues. Trimming took off 3 bases at V and 8 bases at J, with 13 bases between the two ends. Germline V CDR1 and CDR2: MNHNS, SASEGT.

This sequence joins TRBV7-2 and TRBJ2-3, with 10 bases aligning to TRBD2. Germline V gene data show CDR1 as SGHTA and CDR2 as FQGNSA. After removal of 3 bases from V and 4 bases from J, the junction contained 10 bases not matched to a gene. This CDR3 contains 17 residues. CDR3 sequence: CASSFSGGAFIADTQYF. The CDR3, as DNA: TGTGCCAGCAGCTTCAGCGGGGGGGCCTTTATTGCAGATACGCAGTATTTT.

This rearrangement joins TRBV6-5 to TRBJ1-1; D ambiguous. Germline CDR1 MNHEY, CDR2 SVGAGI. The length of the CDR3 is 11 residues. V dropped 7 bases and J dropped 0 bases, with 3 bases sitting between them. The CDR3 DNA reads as TGTGCCAGCACCGTGAACACTGAAGCTTTCTTT. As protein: CASTVNTEAFF.

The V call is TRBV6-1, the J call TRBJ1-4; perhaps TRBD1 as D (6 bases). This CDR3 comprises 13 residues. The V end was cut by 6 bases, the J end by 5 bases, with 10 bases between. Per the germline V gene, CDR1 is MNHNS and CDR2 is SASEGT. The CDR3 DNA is TGTGCCAGCAGGTGGGGGCAGAATGAAAAACTGTTTTTT. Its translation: CASRWGQNEKLFF.

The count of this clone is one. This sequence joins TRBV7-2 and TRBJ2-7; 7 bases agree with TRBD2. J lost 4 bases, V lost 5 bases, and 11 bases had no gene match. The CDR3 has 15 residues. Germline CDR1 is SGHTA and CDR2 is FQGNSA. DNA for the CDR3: TGTGCCAGCAGCCCTCTAGCGGCGCCTAGGTACGAGCAGTACTTC. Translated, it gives CASSPLAAPRYEQYF.

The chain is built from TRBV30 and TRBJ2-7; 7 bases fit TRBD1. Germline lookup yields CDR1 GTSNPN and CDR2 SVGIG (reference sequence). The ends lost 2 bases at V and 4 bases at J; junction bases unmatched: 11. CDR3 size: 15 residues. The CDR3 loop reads CAWSPMDRHLYEQYF. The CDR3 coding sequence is TGTGCCTGGAGTCCCATGGACAGGCACCTTTACGAGCAGTACTTC.